Below, 27 T cell receptor beta chains from the same sample are listed, as sequenced in a study of T cell changes during pregnancy in multiple sclerosis (dated by TCRdb to about 2019). Receptors were amplified or captured by the immunoSEQ multiplex PCR assay. TCRdb holds this immuneACCESS table with in-frame rearrangements only. Some clones are missing; in checked studies, unresolved V genes explain under half, and the rest has no known cause. The sample table shows 60,000 or so clones, and over 85% are seen once. The ten largest clones represent approximately 0.36% of the sample. The source was CD4+ T cells from peripheral blood mononuclear cells, collected before pregnancy. These receptors were collected from a female donor with multiple sclerosis, enrolled in a pregnancy study.

J is TRBJ1-4 and V is TRBV19; 7 bases agree with TRBD1. CDR3 length equals 16 residues. With 10 bases clipped from V and 0 bases from J, the junction kept 11 bases outside the gene matches. Germline CDR1 reads LNHDA; CDR2 reads SQIVND (reference sequence). The CDR3 DNA reads as TGTGCCACTAAATTAGGGGACAGATCAACTAATGAAAAACTGTTTTTT. Residues: CATKLGDRSTNEKLFF.

This clone was seen a few times. This chain joins TRBV6-5 and TRBJ2-6, with D hard to call. Trimming took off 4 bases at V and 1 base at J, with 8 bases between the two ends. Germline CDR1 reads MNHEY; CDR2 reads SVGAGI. The CDR3 is made up of 15 amino acids. Here the CDR3 reads CASSFTASGANVLTF. DNA of the CDR3: TGTGCCAGCAGTTTCACCGCGTCTGGGGCCAACGTCCTGACTTTC.

Turning to this clone: At the DNA level, this CDR3 is encoded by other sequences in the same sample as well. The gene calls are TRBV4-2 and TRBJ1-4; a weak D match, TRBD1 (6 bases). The V end was cut by 0 bases, the J end by 7 bases, with 6 bases between. In germline, CDR1 is LGHNA, CDR2 YNFKEQ. This CDR3 has 13 amino acids. The CDR3 is CASSQDRGEKLFF. CDR3 in DNA: TGTGCCAGCAGCCAAGACAGGGGTGAAAAACTGTTTTTT.

The chain carries TRBV28 and TRBJ1-2; unclear D gene. The V gene's germline CDR1 is MDHEN and CDR2 SYDVKM. The CDR3 is made up of 15 amino acids. Trimming pared 6 bases from V and 4 bases from J, leaving 18 bases between. CDR3 sequence (DNA): TGTGCCAGCAGCCCTAGTAGCACCAACCTCTATGGCTACACCTTC. Protein sequence: CASSPSSTNLYGYTF.

V and J are TRBV7-2 and TRBJ2-1; TRBD2 matches 16 bases. V was clipped by 6 bases and J by 9 bases; unmatched bases: 8. The CDR3 totals 16 residues. Germline CDR1 is SGHTA and CDR2 is FQGNSA. The DNA for the CDR3 is TGTGCCAGCAGAGGGGGACTAGCGGGAGGGCCCGTTGAGCAGTTCTTC. This gives the protein CASRGGLAGGPVEQFF.

CDR3: CASSEWGGGNTIYF. CDR3 in DNA: TGTGCCAGCAGTGAGTGGGGAGGCGGAAACACCATATATTTT. The genes are TRBV25-1 and TRBJ1-3; D gene uncertain. Trimming left V 3 bases short and J 4 bases short, with 10 bases between. The length of the CDR3 is 14 residues. Germline-derived CDR1 and CDR2 are MGHDK and SYGVNS.

The rearrangement uses TRBV27 and TRBJ1-1; D is uncertain. In germline, CDR1 is MNHEY, CDR2 SMNVEV (reference sequence). V lost 7 bases and J lost 4, with 13 bases in between. The CDR3 consists of 13 residues. Written as DNA, the CDR3 is TGTGCCAGCACCCTTAGTCGCGGCACTGAAGCTTTCTTT. Translated: CASTLSRGTEAFF.

J is TRBJ1-4 and V is TRBV29-1, with 7 bases identical to TRBD1. There are 14 residues in the CDR3. J was trimmed by 3 bases and V by 6 bases; bases with no gene match: 7. In germline, CDR1 is SQVTM, CDR2 ANQGSEA. CDR3 residues: CSVITGVSNEKLFF. The CDR3 DNA reads TGCAGCGTAATCACAGGGGTTTCTAATGAAAAACTGTTTTTT.

The rearrangement uses TRBV11-1 and TRBJ2-1, with TRBD2 as a possible D gene (5 bases). Germline-derived CDR1 and CDR2 are SGHAT and FQDESV (reference sequence). V was clipped by 4 bases and J by 4 bases, with 17 bases between them. There are 16 residues in the CDR3. The CDR3 sequence is CASSSGRRITYNEQFF. The CDR3 nucleotides read TGTGCCAGCAGCTCTGGAAGGAGGATTACTTACAATGAGCAGTTCTTC.

This clone was recorded once. The chain employs TRBV15 and TRBJ2-2; the match to TRBD1 covers 11 bases. Losses at the gene ends were 5 bases for V and 7 bases for J; bases not matched to a gene: 6. Germline values: CDR1 LNHNV, CDR2 YYDKDF (reference sequence). CDR3 length equals 15 residues. This CDR3 reads CATSWGQGVLGELFF. The CDR3 nucleotides are TGTGCCACCAGCTGGGGACAGGGGGTGCTCGGGGAGCTGTTTTTT.

The CDR3 sequence: CASSDSGGRYNEQFF. As DNA, the CDR3 is TGTGCCAGCAGTGATTCGGGAGGCCGCTACAATGAGCAGTTCTTC. The chain couples TRBV6-4 to TRBJ2-1, with TRBD2 matching 7 bases. CDR1 and CDR2 from the germline V gene are MRHNA and SNTAGT. The length of the CDR3 is 15 residues. The trim removed 3 bases at V and 3 bases at J, leaving 5 bases unmatched.

This rearrangement joins TRBV29-1 to TRBJ2-1; 9 bases align to TRBD2. Germline trimming cut 0 bases from V and 15 bases from J; bases unmatched to any gene: 6. This CDR3 is built from 12 residues. Germline CDR1 is SQVTM and CDR2 is ANQGSEA. The CDR3 sequence: CSVEDGGGGRFF. In DNA form, the CDR3 reads TGCAGCGTTGAAGATGGCGGGGGGGGGAGGTTCTTC.

This chain links TRBV7-2 with TRBJ1-1; no reliable D call. The CDR3 is 12 amino acids. V was pared by 4 bases and J by 8 bases, with 11 bases between. Germline lookup yields CDR1 SGHTA and CDR2 FQGNSA. The CDR3, as DNA: TGTGCCAGCAGCTACCGACTCTCGGAAGCTTTCTTT. This translates into CASSYRLSEAFF.

The chain is built from TRBV27 and TRBJ2-1, with TRBD1 matching over 9 bases. J lost 6 bases, V lost 6 bases, and 6 bases had no gene match. CDR3 length: 14 residues. The germline gives CDR1 MNHEY, CDR2 SMNVEV (reference sequence). Here the CDR3 DNA reads TGTGCCAGCAGATCCGGGACAGGGCGCAATGAGCAGTTCTTC. This translates into CASRSGTGRNEQFF.

The sample holds a few counts of this clone. The rearrangement links TRBV19 to TRBJ1-1; tentatively, D is TRBD1 (6 bases). The length of the CDR3 is 13 residues. V was pared by 5 bases and J by 2 bases, with 9 bases between. Germline-derived CDR1 and CDR2 are LNHDA and SQIVND (reference sequence). The CDR3 is CASSSQGNTEAFF. In DNA form, the CDR3 reads TGTGCCAGTAGTTCACAGGGAAACACTGAAGCTTTCTTT.

The rearrangement joins TRBV6-5 to TRBJ2-1; 7 bases are shared with TRBD2. This CDR3 has 14 amino acids. The V segment lost 6 bases and the J segment 5 bases; nucleotides outside the gene matches: 7. In germline, CDR1 is MNHEY, CDR2 SVGAGI. The CDR3 loop is CASRRGSWDNEQFF. The DNA for the CDR3 is TGTGCCAGCAGGCGGGGGAGTTGGGACAATGAGCAGTTCTTC.

V usage is TRBV29-1 and J usage is TRBJ2-3; TRBD1 is a possible D gene (6 bases). CDR1 and CDR2 from the germline V gene are SQVTM and ANQGSEA. Trimming left V 6 bases short and J 7 bases short, with 23 bases between. The CDR3 loop spans 15 amino acids. The CDR3 coding sequence is TGCAGCGTGGACCCGGACAGAAATTTACACCATACGCAGTATTTT. It is translated as CSVDPDRNLHHTQYF.

The chain is built from TRBV30 and TRBJ2-2; a possible D gene is TRBD1 (5 bases). The V gene lost 2 bases and the J gene lost 5 bases, with 18 bases spanning the gap. Germline-derived CDR1 and CDR2 are GTSNPN and SVGIG (reference sequence). CDR3 length: 16 amino acids. CDR3 sequence reads: CAWSMQGFSPTGELFF. CDR3 DNA sequence: TGTGCCTGGAGTATGCAGGGTTTTTCCCCAACCGGGGAGCTGTTTTTT.

This clone has a handful of counts. This chain connects TRBV13 to TRBJ1-2, with D hard to call. This CDR3 has 12 amino acids. Per the germline V gene, CDR1 is PRHDT and CDR2 is FYEKMQ (reference sequence). V gave up 5 bases and J gave up 5 bases, with 9 bases separating them. In DNA, the CDR3 is TGTGCCAGCAGCCCGAGGAATTATGGCTACACCTTC. Translation gives CASSPRNYGYTF.

J is TRBJ2-3 and V is TRBV11-2, with TRBD2 matching over 8 bases. Germline V CDR1 and CDR2: SGHAT, FQNNGV. The CDR3 runs to 16 residues. With 4 bases clipped from V and 1 base from J, the junction kept 7 bases outside the gene matches. The CDR3 spells CASSSSGGLRTDTQYF. CDR3 in DNA: TGTGCCAGCAGCTCATCGGGGGGGCTTCGCACAGATACGCAGTATTTT.

V usage is TRBV19 and J usage is TRBJ1-2; 7 bases are a match to TRBD1. The germline CDR1 and CDR2 sequences are LNHDA and SQIVND (reference sequence). The CDR3 extends over 15 amino acids. After removal of 4 bases from V and 3 bases from J, the junction contained 8 bases not matched to a gene. The CDR3 bases are TGTGCCAGTAGTACGTGGGACAGAAGGGACTATGGCTACACCTTC. This codes for CASSTWDRRDYGYTF.

For this clone: The identical CDR3 is also encoded by other nucleotide sequences in the sample. This chain uses TRBV2 with TRBJ1-2, with D perhaps matching TRBD1 (5 bases). CDR1 and CDR2 (germline): SNHLY, FYNNEI. This CDR3 region has 14 residues. Trimming took off 3 bases at V and 6 bases at J, with 14 bases between the two ends. The CDR3 here is CASSEARTGDGYTF. For the CDR3, the DNA is TGTGCCAGCAGTGAGGCGCGGACGGGGGATGGCTACACCTTC.

The rearrangement joins TRBV28 to TRBJ1-2; unclear D gene. Germline V gene sequence: CDR1 MDHEN, CDR2 SYDVKM. The CDR3 runs 12 residues. V lost 6 bases and J 4 bases, leaving 9 bases between the germline ends. CDR3 protein: CASRSKLYGYTF. The CDR3 DNA reads as TGTGCCAGCAGGTCGAAACTCTATGGCTACACCTTC.

The chain has TRBV6-6 and TRBJ1-2; 7 nucleotides match TRBD1. The V gene end was trimmed by 0 bases and the J gene end by 2 bases; junction bases not matched to a gene: 6. The CDR3 consists of 16 residues. Germline CDR1 reads MNHNY; CDR2 reads SVGAGI (reference sequence). The CDR3 region has the DNA TGTGCCAGCAGTTACTCGGGACAGCCCCAAAACTATGGCTACACCTTC. This translates into CASSYSGQPQNYGYTF.

V is TRBV19 and J is TRBJ1-4; the D is unclear. The CDR3 is made up of 14 amino acids. CDR1 and CDR2 (germline): LNHDA, SQIVND (reference sequence). The V and J ends lost 8 bases and 3 bases respectively, with 13 bases between them. The CDR3 coding sequence is TGTGCCAGTCGAGTAACTGCCTCTAATGAAAAACTGTTTTTT. Translation: CASRVTASNEKLFF.

The V gene is TRBV2, the J gene TRBJ2-1, with 7 bases matching TRBD2. Germline V CDR1 and CDR2: SNHLY, FYNNEI. The CDR3 has 15 residues. V was clipped by 9 bases and J by 6 bases; unmatched bases: 14. The CDR3 region has the DNA TGTGCCAGTAAGGTCCTAGCGGTAAAAATCAATGAGCAGTTCTTC. This encodes CASKVLAVKINEQFF.

The chain recombines TRBV7-6 with TRBJ1-1, with 8 bases identical to TRBD1. Germline CDR1 SGHVS, CDR2 FNYEAQ. The CDR3 is 16 residues long. The J segment lost 2 bases and the V segment lost 0 bases, leaving 5 bases of the junction unmatched. The DNA for the CDR3 is TGTGCCAGCAGCTTAGCAGGCAGGGGGCTAAACACTGAAGCTTTCTTT. This encodes CASSLAGRGLNTEAFF.